A single sample gave rise to the 21 T cell receptor beta chains below, sequenced in a study of shared clonotypes between healthy human individuals. Profiled with immunoSEQ multiplex PCR; TCRdb holds only in-frame clones, not every one. The sample shows a few million clones, 85% to 95% of them seen only once. The sequenced sample was naive CD4+ T cells from PBMCs. Described subset: CD45RA+ positively selected. These receptors all stem from a man between 18 and 35 years old in good health. Some clones in this sample may be carry-over from other donors' samples.

The CDR3 loop is CASSLGGARLYGYTF. CDR3 in DNA: TGTGCCAGCAGCTTAGGAGGTGCCAGGCTCTATGGCTACACCTTC. V gene TRBV7-2 combines with J gene TRBJ1-2; D gene unclear. Germline loops: CDR1 SGHTA, CDR2 FQGNSA. The CDR3 consists of 15 residues. Trimming left V 1 base short and J 4 bases short, with 13 bases between.

V is TRBV6-6 and J is TRBJ2-7; 10 nucleotides align to TRBD2. CDR3 length: 14 residues. Looked up from germline, CDR1 is MNHNY and CDR2 is SVGAGI (reference sequence). The V and J ends lost 9 bases and 0 bases, in that order; junction bases with no gene match: 5. In nucleotides, the CDR3 is TGTGCCAGTACACTAGCGGGGAGCTCCTACGAGCAGTACTTC. Protein sequence: CASTLAGSSYEQYF.

About this clone itself: Other DNA sequences within the sample encode an identical CDR3. CDR3 sequence (DNA): TGTGCCAGCAGCCAGTCCACAGATACGCAGTATTTT. Encoded protein: CASSQSTDTQYF. The chain uses TRBV7-3 and TRBJ2-3; D gene ambiguous. The V gene's germline CDR1 is SGHTA and CDR2 FQGTGA. There are 12 residues in the CDR3. V was shortened by 5 bases and J by 2 bases, with 5 bases between the two germline ends.

The genes are TRBV6-1 and TRBJ2-1; 7 positions match TRBD2. Per the germline V gene, CDR1 is MNHNS and CDR2 is SASEGT. Trimming at V came to 3 bases and at J to 5 bases, leaving 10 bases not matched to a gene. CDR3 length equals 16 residues. CDR3 sequence: CASSEPLGLGNNEQFF. The CDR3 DNA is TGTGCCAGCAGTGAGCCTTTAGGACTAGGAAACAATGAGCAGTTCTTC.

The chain links TRBV19 to TRBJ1-1, with D perhaps TRBD1 (5 bases). Germline-derived CDR1 and CDR2 are LNHDA and SQIVND (reference sequence). Trimming removed 7 bases from V and 10 bases from J, with 22 bases in between. The CDR3 runs 14 residues. CDR3 nucleotide sequence: TGTGCCAGTACCGGGGACCTGGGGCTTATGGGAGCTTTCTTT. Translation: CASTGDLGLMGAFF.

In its sample, this clone was seen once. The chain recombines TRBV14 with TRBJ1-2, with unresolved D. The germline V gene encodes CDR1 SGHDN and CDR2 FVKESK. The CDR3 covers 15 residues. V lost 0 bases and J 4 bases, leaving 12 bases between the germline ends. The CDR3 sequence: CASSQDHSGGYGYTF. CDR3 nucleotide sequence: TGTGCCAGCAGCCAAGATCATTCGGGTGGCTATGGCTACACCTTC.

V and J are TRBV6-1 and TRBJ1-1; D is unclear. CDR3 length: 14 residues. Germline CDR1 MNHNS, CDR2 SASEGT. The ends were cut back, 5 bases at V and 4 bases at J, with 14 bases in the middle. The CDR3 nucleotides are TGTGCCAGCAGTTTAAAGATGGATATCACTGAAGCTTTCTTT. Its translation is CASSLKMDITEAFF.

Concerning this clone: Distinct nucleotide sequences in the sample also encode this CDR3. CDR3 DNA: TGTGCCAGCTCACCACCAGGACTAGCGGGAGCCTACGAGCAGTACTTC. Translating gives CASSPPGLAGAYEQYF. The genes are TRBV18 and TRBJ2-7, with 13 bases aligning to TRBD2. The CDR3 is 16 residues long. V lost 0 bases to trimming and J lost 2 bases; unmatched junction nucleotides: 1. Germline V gene sequence: CDR1 KGHSH, CDR2 LQKENI.

The chain joins TRBV11-3 to TRBJ2-1; TRBD1 agrees at 10 bases. Looked up from germline, CDR1 is SGHNT and CDR2 is YENEEA. The CDR3 consists of 17 residues. V lost 1 base and J lost 9; bases outside the gene matches: 12. The CDR3 region has the DNA TGTGCCAGCAGCTTAGGGGACGGGACAGGGGTAGGGGCTGAGCAGTTCTTC. Its translation: CASSLGDGTGVGAEQFF.

V gene TRBV6-1 combines with J gene TRBJ2-3; possible D gene TRBD1, 7 bases. The CDR3 contains 16 residues. Germline V gene data show CDR1 as MNHNS and CDR2 as SASEGT. Trimming took 1 base from V and 5 from J, leaving 16 bases between them. The CDR3 DNA reads as TGTGCCAGCAGTGAAGTCATCCTGCAGGGGGGAGATACGCAGTATTTT. Translation gives CASSEVILQGGDTQYF.

The chain employs TRBV5-6 and TRBJ2-5, with no clear D. The V and J ends lost 2 bases and 5 bases respectively, with 10 bases between them. Germline values: CDR1 SGHDT, CDR2 YYEEEE. The length of the CDR3 is 13 residues. CDR3 in DNA: TGTGCCAGCAGCTTTTCTGGGTCCGAGACCCAGTACTTC. Protein sequence: CASSFSGSETQYF.

This clone was seen once. The rearrangement uses TRBV9 and TRBJ2-7, with D tentatively TRBD2 (6 bases). Trimming left V 3 bases short and J 5 bases short, with 18 bases between. The V gene's germline CDR1 is SGDLS and CDR2 YYNGEE. The CDR3 has 15 amino acids. The CDR3 loop reads CASSAFTPGGDEQYF. The CDR3 DNA is TGTGCCAGCAGCGCATTTACTCCGGGCGGGGACGAGCAGTACTTC.

This rearrangement joins TRBV13 to TRBJ2-7; 8 nucleotides line up with TRBD1. The V gene's germline CDR1 is PRHDT and CDR2 FYEKMQ (reference sequence). The V and J ends lost 2 bases and 5 bases, in that order; junction bases with no gene match: 8. The CDR3 covers 15 residues. The CDR3 loop reads CASSLMNRGTHEQYF. The CDR3 DNA is TGTGCCAGCAGCTTAATGAACAGGGGGACACACGAGCAGTACTTC.

Only one count was recorded for this clone. This chain links TRBV7-3 with TRBJ2-3, with D possibly matching TRBD2 (6 bases). The CDR3 contains 18 residues. CDR1 is SGHTA and CDR2 is FQGTGA in the germline V gene. Trimming stripped 4 bases from V and 0 bases from J, with 20 bases between. The CDR3: CASSSPSRQRASTDTQYF. Here the CDR3 DNA reads TGTGCCAGCAGCTCGCCCAGCCGGCAGCGGGCAAGCACAGATACGCAGTATTTT. The variable domain in full, with the rest retrieved from reference TRBV7-3 and TRBJ2-3, is GAGVSQTPSNKVTEKGKYVELRCDPISGHTALYWYRQSLGQGPEFLIYFQGTGAADDSGLPNDRFFAVRPEGSVSTLKIQRTERGDSAVYLCASSSPSRQRASTDTQYFGPGTRLTVL.

This clone showed up just once. This chain uses TRBV28 with TRBJ1-2, with no clear D. This CDR3 region has 13 residues. Trimming cost V 2 bases and J 4 bases, with 8 bases left between them. Germline V CDR1 and CDR2: MDHEN, SYDVKM. The CDR3, as DNA: TGTGCCAGCAGTTTACAGGTCTTCTATGGCTACACCTTC. It translates to CASSLQVFYGYTF.

V gene TRBV6-5 combines with J gene TRBJ2-7, with TRBD2 matching over 9 bases. V shed 0 bases, J shed 2 bases, and the junction held 2 bases outside the gene matches. Germline loops: CDR1 MNHEY, CDR2 SVGAGI. The CDR3 spans 15 residues. The CDR3 protein is CASSYSLAGTYEQYF. CDR3 nucleotide sequence: TGTGCCAGCAGTTACTCTCTAGCGGGAACCTACGAGCAGTACTTC.

The J gene is TRBJ2-1, the V gene TRBV4-3; weak D call: TRBD2 (5 bases). The length of the CDR3 is 12 residues. V gave up 5 bases and J gave up 6 bases, with 8 bases separating them. Germline assignment: CDR1 LGHNA and CDR2 YSLEER. This CDR3 is CASSRTFNEQFF. The CDR3 DNA reads as TGCGCCAGCAGCAGGACTTTCAATGAGCAGTTCTTC.

This clone has just one count. V and J are TRBV29-1 and TRBJ2-7; D not resolved. This CDR3 comprises 11 residues. Germline V gene sequence: CDR1 SQVTM, CDR2 ANQGSEA. V lost 4 bases to trimming and J lost 5 bases, with 9 bases between them. In nucleotides, the CDR3 is TGCAGCGTTGGTCCCGGAAACGAGCAGTACTTC. This sequence encodes CSVGPGNEQYF.

This chain connects TRBV28 to TRBJ1-2; maybe TRBD1 (6 bases). There are 16 residues in the CDR3. In germline, CDR1 is MDHEN, CDR2 SYDVKM. V was cut by 7 bases and J by 3 bases, with 21 bases left in between. The CDR3 sequence is CASTPMGGRGYYGYTF. CDR3 nucleotide sequence: TGTGCCAGCACCCCTATGGGGGGCAGAGGGTACTATGGCTACACCTTC.

The J gene is TRBJ2-4, the V gene TRBV18, with 10 bases lining up with TRBD2. The ends lost 6 bases at V and 3 bases at J; junction bases unmatched: 11. This CDR3 is 17 amino acids long. Germline values: CDR1 KGHSH, CDR2 LQKENI. In DNA, the CDR3 is TGTGCCAGCTCCCCCATTCTAGCGGGAGAAGGCAAAAACATTCAGTACTTC. As protein: CASSPILAGEGKNIQYF. Based on the CDR3 plus reference TRBV18 and TRBJ2-4, the full variable domain is NAGVMQNPRHLVRRRGQEARLRCSPMKGHSHVYWYRQLPEEGLKFMVYLQKENIIDESGMPKERFSAEFPKEGPSILRIQQVVRGDSAAYFCASSPILAGEGKNIQYFGAGTRLSVL.

This sequence joins TRBV29-1 and TRBJ1-2; perhaps TRBD1 as D (5 bases). The CDR3 is made up of 11 amino acids. The germline V gene encodes CDR1 SQVTM and CDR2 ANQGSEA. Trimming shortened V by 3 bases and J by 10 bases, and 12 bases separated the two germline ends. The CDR3 DNA sequence: TGCAGCGTTGAGGGGACGGGGATCTACACCTTC. This sequence encodes CSVEGTGIYTF.